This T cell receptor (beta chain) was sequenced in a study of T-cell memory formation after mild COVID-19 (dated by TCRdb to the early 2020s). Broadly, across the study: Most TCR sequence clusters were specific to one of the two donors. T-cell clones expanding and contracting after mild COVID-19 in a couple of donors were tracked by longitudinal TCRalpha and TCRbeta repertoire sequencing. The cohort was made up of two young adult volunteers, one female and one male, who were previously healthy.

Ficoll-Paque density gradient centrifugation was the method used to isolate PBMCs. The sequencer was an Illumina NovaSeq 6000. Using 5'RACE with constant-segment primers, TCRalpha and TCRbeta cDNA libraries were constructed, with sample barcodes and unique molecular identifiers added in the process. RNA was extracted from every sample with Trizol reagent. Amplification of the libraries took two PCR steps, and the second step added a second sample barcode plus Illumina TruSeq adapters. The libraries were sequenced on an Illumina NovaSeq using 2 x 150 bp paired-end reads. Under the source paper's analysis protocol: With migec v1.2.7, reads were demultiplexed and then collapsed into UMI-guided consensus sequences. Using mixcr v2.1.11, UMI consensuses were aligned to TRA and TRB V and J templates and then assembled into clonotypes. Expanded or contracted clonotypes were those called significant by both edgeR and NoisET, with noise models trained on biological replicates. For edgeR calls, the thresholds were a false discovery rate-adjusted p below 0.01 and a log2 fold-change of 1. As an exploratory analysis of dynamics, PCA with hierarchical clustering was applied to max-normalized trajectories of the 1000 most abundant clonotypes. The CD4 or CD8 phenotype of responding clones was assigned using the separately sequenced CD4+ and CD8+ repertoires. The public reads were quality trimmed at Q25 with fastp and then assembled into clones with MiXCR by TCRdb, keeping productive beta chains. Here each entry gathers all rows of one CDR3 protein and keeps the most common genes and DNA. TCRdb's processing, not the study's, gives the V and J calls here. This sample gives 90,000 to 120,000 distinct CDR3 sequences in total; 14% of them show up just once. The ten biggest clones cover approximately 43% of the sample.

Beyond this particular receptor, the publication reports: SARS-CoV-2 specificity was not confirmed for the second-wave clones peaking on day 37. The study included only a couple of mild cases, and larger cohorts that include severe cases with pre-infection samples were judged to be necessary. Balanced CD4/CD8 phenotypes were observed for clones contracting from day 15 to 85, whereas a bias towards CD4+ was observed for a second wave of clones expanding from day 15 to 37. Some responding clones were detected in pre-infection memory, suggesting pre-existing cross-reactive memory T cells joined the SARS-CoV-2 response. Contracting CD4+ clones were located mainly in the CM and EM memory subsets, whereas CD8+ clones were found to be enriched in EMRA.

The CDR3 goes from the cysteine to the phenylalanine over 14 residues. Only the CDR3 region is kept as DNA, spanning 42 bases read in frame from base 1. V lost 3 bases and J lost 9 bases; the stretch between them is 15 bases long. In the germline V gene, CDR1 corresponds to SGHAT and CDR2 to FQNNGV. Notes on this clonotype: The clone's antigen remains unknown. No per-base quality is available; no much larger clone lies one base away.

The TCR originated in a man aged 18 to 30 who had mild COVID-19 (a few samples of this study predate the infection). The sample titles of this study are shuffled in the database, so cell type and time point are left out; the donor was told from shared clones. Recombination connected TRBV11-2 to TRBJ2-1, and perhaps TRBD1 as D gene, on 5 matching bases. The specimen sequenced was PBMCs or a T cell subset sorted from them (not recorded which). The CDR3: CASSFRAGKGEQFF. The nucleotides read TGTGCCAGCAGCTTTAGGGCAGGGAAGGGTGAGCAGTTCTTC.